The rows below give T cell receptor beta chains drawn from one sample of a study of blood T cell repertoires in COVID-19. Sequencing was performed with immunoSEQ multiplex PCR; in TCRdb, only in-frame clones are kept and a portion is missing. The data show more than 200,000 clones, approximately 80% seen once. Sample: peripheral blood. These receptors were taken from a man aged 55-75 years with acute or convalescent COVID-19. CDR3s include the opening cysteine and the closing phenylalanine or tryptophan. Fields, in order: D gene, J gene, V gene, CDR3 length, CDR3 protein. A D gene is named only where the DNA matches it firmly.

TRBD1 TRBJ2-1 TRBV6-2/TRBV6-3 16 CASSLRTGGSYNEQFF
. TRBJ1-1 TRBV18 13 CASSPQGNTEAFF
TRBD1 TRBJ1-1 TRBV5-1 17 CASSLKWDRGDNTEAFF
TRBD2 TRBJ2-2 TRBV29-1 13 CSVLGLATGELFF
. TRBJ2-2 TRBV7-3 14 CASSSWESTGELFF
TRBD1 TRBJ2-7 TRBV9 13 CASSWTGEGEQYF
. TRBJ1-1 TRBV7-2 13 CASSLGVGTEAFF
. TRBJ2-5 TRBV18 16 CASSPPALGGVETQYF
. TRBJ2-7 TRBV13 14 CASSPTGWSYEQYF
. TRBJ1-6 TRBV7-9 14 CASSPGELHSPLHF
. TRBJ2-7 TRBV6-5 14 CASSYNQGFYEQYF
. TRBJ1-1 TRBV2 16 CASSEIRSEGLAEAFF
. TRBJ2-3 TRBV7-2 12 CASSSSGDTQYF
. TRBJ2-1 TRBV5-1 15 CASSLESGSYNEQFF
. TRBJ2-7 TRBV21-1 13 CASTPYQRYEQYF
. TRBJ2-7 TRBV9 12 CASSPQSGGQYF
TRBD1 TRBJ2-1 TRBV11-2 15 CASSSRDRSYNEQFF
TRBD1 TRBJ1-6 TRBV3-1/TRBV3-2 15 CASSQGGQGQSPLHF
. TRBJ2-1 TRBV9 15 CASSVELAPYNEQFF